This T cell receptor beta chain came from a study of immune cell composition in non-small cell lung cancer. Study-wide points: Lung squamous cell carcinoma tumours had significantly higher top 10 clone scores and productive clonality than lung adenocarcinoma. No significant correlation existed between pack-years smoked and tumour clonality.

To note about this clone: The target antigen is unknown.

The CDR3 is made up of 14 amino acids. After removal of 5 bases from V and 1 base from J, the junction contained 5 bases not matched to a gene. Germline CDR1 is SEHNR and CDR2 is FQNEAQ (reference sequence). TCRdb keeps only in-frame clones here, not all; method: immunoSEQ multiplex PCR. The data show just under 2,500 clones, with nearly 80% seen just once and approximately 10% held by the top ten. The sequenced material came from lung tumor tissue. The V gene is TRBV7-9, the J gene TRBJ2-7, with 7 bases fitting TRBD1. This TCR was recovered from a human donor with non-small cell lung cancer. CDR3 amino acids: CASSPRQGSYEQYF. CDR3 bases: TGTGCCAGCAGCCCTAGACAGGGATCCTACGAGCAGTACTTC.